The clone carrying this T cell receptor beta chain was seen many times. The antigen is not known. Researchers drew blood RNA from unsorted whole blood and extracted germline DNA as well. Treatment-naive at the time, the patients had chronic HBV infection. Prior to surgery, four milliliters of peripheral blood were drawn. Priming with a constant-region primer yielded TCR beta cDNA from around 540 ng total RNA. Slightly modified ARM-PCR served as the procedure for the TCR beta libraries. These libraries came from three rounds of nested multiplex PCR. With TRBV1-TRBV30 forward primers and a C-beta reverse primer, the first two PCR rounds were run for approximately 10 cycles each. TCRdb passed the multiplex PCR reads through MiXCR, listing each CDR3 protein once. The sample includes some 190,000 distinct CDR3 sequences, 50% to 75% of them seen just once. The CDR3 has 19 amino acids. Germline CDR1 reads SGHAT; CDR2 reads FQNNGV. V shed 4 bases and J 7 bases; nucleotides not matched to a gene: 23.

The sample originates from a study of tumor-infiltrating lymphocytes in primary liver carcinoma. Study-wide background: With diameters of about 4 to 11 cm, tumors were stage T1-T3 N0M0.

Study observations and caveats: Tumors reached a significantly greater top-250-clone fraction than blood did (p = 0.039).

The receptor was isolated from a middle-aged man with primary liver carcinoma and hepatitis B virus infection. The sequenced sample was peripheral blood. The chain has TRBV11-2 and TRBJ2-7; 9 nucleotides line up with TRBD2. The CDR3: CASSSEVRPGLAPRWEQYF. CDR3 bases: TGTGCCAGCAGCTCAGAAGTGCGTCCGGGACTAGCTCCGAGATGGGAGCAGTACTTC.